This T cell receptor (beta chain) was recovered during a study of T-cell memory formation after mild COVID-19 (dated by TCRdb to about 2021). In terms of the full investigation: TCR sequence clusters from the two donors were found to be largely donor specific. T-cell clones expanding and contracting after mild COVID-19 in a couple of donors were tracked by longitudinal TCRalpha and TCRbeta repertoire sequencing. Two young, previously healthy adult volunteers, one female and one male, were included in the cohort.

The CDR3 starts with the cysteine, ends with the phenylalanine, and has 15 residues. The entry retains the CDR3 DNA only, 45 bases that are in frame from base 1. V loses 8 bases at its end and J loses 0 bases; junction bases beyond the gene matches: 7. CDR1 and CDR2 are read off the germline V gene as MGHDK and SYGVNS. Paper-wide results and their limitations: Contracting CD4+ clones were located mainly in the CM and EM memory subsets, whereas CD8+ clones were found to be enriched in EMRA. The study included only a couple of mild cases, and larger cohorts that include severe cases with pre-infection samples were judged to be necessary. Some responding clones were detected in pre-infection memory, which suggested that pre-existing cross-reactive memory T cells had joined the SARS-CoV-2 response. The second-wave clones that peaked on day 37 were not confirmed to be SARS-CoV-2 specific. From day 15 to 85, contracting clones showed balanced CD4/CD8 phenotypes, whereas a second wave of clones that expanded from day 15 to 37 leaned towards CD4+.

Worth noting for this clonotype: The target of this receptor is not known. No base quality values were provided; no much bigger clone lies one nucleotide off.

PBMCs were isolated by Ficoll-Paque density gradient centrifugation. Sequencing took place on an Illumina NovaSeq 6000. TCRalpha and TCRbeta cDNA libraries were constructed by 5'RACE with constant-segment primers, with sample barcodes and unique molecular identifiers being introduced. RNA was extracted from every sample with Trizol reagent. Amplification of the libraries took two PCR steps, and the second step added a second sample barcode plus Illumina TruSeq adapters. Libraries were sequenced on an Illumina NovaSeq with 2 x 150 bp paired-end reads. Turning to the authors' computational methods: The reads were demultiplexed and collapsed into UMI-guided consensus sequences using migec v1.2.7. Using mixcr v2.1.11, UMI consensuses were aligned to TRA and TRB V and J templates and then assembled into clonotypes. A clonotype was counted as expanded or contracted only if both edgeR and NoisET called the change significant, with noise models trained on biological replicates. edgeR calls used a false discovery rate-adjusted p below 0.01 and a log2 fold-change threshold of 1. PCA with hierarchical clustering of max-normalized trajectories of the 1000 most abundant clonotypes was used as exploratory dynamics analysis. The CD4 or CD8 phenotype of responding clones was assigned using the separately sequenced CD4+ and CD8+ repertoires. Using fastp at Q25 and MiXCR, TCRdb reprocessed the public reads and kept productive beta chains. CDR3 protein sequences are deduplicated, and each keeps its most common genes and DNA. TCRdb's processing, not the authors' own work, is the source of the V and J calls. The sample records 450,000 or so distinct CDR3 sequences, approximately 25% of which are singletons. The ten top clones hold around 12% of the sample.

The rearrangement joined TRBV25-1 to TRBJ1-5, with 7 bases in between that match TRBD1. The sequencing input was PBMCs or a T cell subset sorted from them (not recorded which). The TCR comes from an adult woman who had mild COVID-19 (a few samples of this study predate the infection). The sample titles of this study are shuffled in the database, so cell type and time point are left out; the donor was told from shared clones. For the CDR3, the sequence is CASGRNRGSNQPQHF. The DNA is TGTGCCAGCGGAAGAAACAGGGGTAGCAATCAGCCCCAGCATTTT.